This passage covers 22 T cell receptor beta chains from one sample sequenced in a study of cytotoxic CD8 clonotypes in ibrutinib-treated CLL. The repertoire was sequenced with immunoSEQ multiplex PCR; TCRdb's copy has only in-frame clones and lacks some. Of about 300,000 clones listed, approximately 67% are singletons. Specimen: PBMCs, collected after 36 months of ibrutinib treatment. These receptor sequences come from a human donor with chronic lymphocytic leukemia.

The chain combines TRBV18 with TRBJ1-6; D gene unclear. This CDR3 comprises 18 residues. The germline V gene has CDR1 KGHSH and CDR2 LQKENI. V was trimmed by 2 bases and J by 0 bases, leaving 14 bases between them. The CDR3 DNA reads TGTGCCAGCTCACCAAAGACTACACCGAGCTCCTATAATTCACCCCTCCACTTT. Translating it yields CASSPKTTPSSYNSPLHF.

V and J are TRBV28 and TRBJ2-7; 7 bases fit TRBD2. This CDR3 region has 14 residues. Trimming at V came to 5 bases and at J to 2 bases, leaving 6 bases not matched to a gene. Germline loops: CDR1 MDHEN, CDR2 SYDVKM. The CDR3 spells CASSTSSGTYEQYF. Here the CDR3 DNA reads TGTGCCAGCAGTACCTCTAGCGGCACCTACGAGCAGTACTTC.

The chain employs TRBV19 and TRBJ2-3, with 7 bases aligning to TRBD2. This CDR3 spans 13 amino acids. The V gene's germline CDR1 is LNHDA and CDR2 SQIVND (reference sequence). V trimming: 11 bases; J trimming: 2 bases; junction bases outside the gene matches: 7. Here the CDR3 DNA reads TGTGCCTCCTCAAGCGGGAACACAGATACGCAGTATTTT. Translating gives CASSSGNTDTQYF.

The rearrangement joins TRBV29-1 to TRBJ2-5, with D perhaps matching TRBD1 (6 bases). CDR1 SQVTM and CDR2 ANQGSEA come from the germline V gene. Trimming stripped 2 bases from V and 5 bases from J, with 12 bases between. This CDR3 is 13 amino acids long. The CDR3 DNA follows: TGCAGCGTTGAATCAGGGGCGGAGGAGACCCAGTACTTC. It translates to CSVESGAEETQYF.

This clone was seen a handful of times. The chain combines TRBV25-1 with TRBJ1-2; tentative D call: TRBD1 (6 bases). The germline gives CDR1 MGHDK, CDR2 SYGVNS. The V end lost 6 bases, the J end lost 4 bases, and 21 bases lay between the germline ends. The CDR3 loop spans 16 amino acids. The CDR3 spells CASSLQGPGFGYGYTF. The DNA for the CDR3 is TGTGCCAGCAGCCTACAGGGTCCGGGGTTTGGCTATGGCTACACCTTC.

The J gene is TRBJ2-7, the V gene TRBV9; 7 bases agree with TRBD1. This CDR3 region has 15 residues. V trimming: 0 bases; J trimming: 2 bases; junction bases outside the gene matches: 5. Germline V gene sequence: CDR1 SGDLS, CDR2 YYNGEE. This CDR3 is CASSVEGGQTYEQYF. CDR3 nucleotide sequence: TGTGCCAGCAGCGTAGAAGGGGGACAGACCTACGAGCAGTACTTC.

The chain couples TRBV9 to TRBJ2-3; no definite D call. Germline CDR1 SGDLS, CDR2 YYNGEE. V shed 0 bases and J shed 4 bases, with 6 bases lying between them. This CDR3 contains 13 residues. CDR3: CASSVVESDTQYF. CDR3 in DNA: TGTGCCAGCAGCGTAGTAGAATCAGATACGCAGTATTTT.

To note about this clone: Other DNA sequences in this sample translate to the same CDR3. The V call is TRBV5-1, the J call TRBJ1-1; 7 bases fit TRBD1. V was clipped by 4 bases and J by 0 bases; unmatched bases: 3. The CDR3 contains 14 residues. The germline V gene has CDR1 SGHRS and CDR2 YFSETQ. The CDR3 sequence is CASSLGGLNTEAFF. DNA of the CDR3: TGCGCCAGCAGCCTAGGGGGCTTGAACACTGAAGCTTTCTTT.

The V and J genes are TRBV6-5 and TRBJ2-1; D call uncertain. The germline CDR1 and CDR2 sequences are MNHEY and SVGAGI. The CDR3 covers 15 residues. V lost 2 bases and J 1 base, leaving 9 bases between the germline ends. CDR3 residues: CASSYLWPSYNEQFF. DNA for the CDR3: TGTGCCAGCAGTTACCTTTGGCCGTCCTACAATGAGCAGTTCTTC.

The J gene is TRBJ1-2, the V gene TRBV29-1; perhaps TRBD1 as D (5 bases). This CDR3 spans 14 amino acids. The V end lost 4 bases, the J end lost 3 bases, and 15 bases lay between the germline ends. The V gene's germline CDR1 is SQVTM and CDR2 ANQGSEA. Here the CDR3 reads CSVGEPGGHYGYTF. The CDR3 DNA sequence: TGCAGCGTTGGAGAACCCGGGGGTCACTATGGCTACACCTTC.

This clone was counted once. V gene TRBV4-1 combines with J gene TRBJ2-5, with D possibly TRBD1 on 5 matching bases. Per the germline V gene, CDR1 is MGHRA and CDR2 is YSYEKL. This CDR3 contains 15 residues. Trimming removed 8 bases at V and 4 bases at J, with 20 bases between. CDR3 nucleotides: TGCGCCAGCGGCCGGCTCGTAGGGGTTTTAGAGACCCAGTACTTC. It codes for CASGRLVGVLETQYF.

This chain uses TRBV29-1 with TRBJ2-3; tentatively, D is TRBD2 (6 bases). V dropped 6 bases and J dropped 2 bases, with 18 bases sitting between them. In germline, CDR1 is SQVTM, CDR2 ANQGSEA. This CDR3 is 15 amino acids long. In DNA form, the CDR3 reads TGCAGCGTGACCCGCCAAGGACTACCCACAGATACGCAGTATTTT. It encodes CSVTRQGLPTDTQYF.

This chain links TRBV7-9 with TRBJ2-6; 9 bases align to TRBD1. This CDR3 is 17 amino acids long. Germline V lookup: CDR1 SEHNR, CDR2 FQNEAQ (reference sequence). V lost 1 base and J lost 13; bases outside the gene matches: 14. CDR3 DNA sequence: TGTGCCAGCAGCTTAGGGGCCGGGACAGGGAACCTGGGGGTCCTGACTTTC. As protein: CASSLGAGTGNLGVLTF.

This chain's CDR3 is CASSRVGTGELFF. In nucleotides, the CDR3 is TGTGCCAGCAGTAGGGTCGGCACCGGGGAGCTGTTTTTT. This sequence joins TRBV7-3 and TRBJ2-2; no clear D. V was clipped by 6 bases and J by 4 bases, with 9 bases between them. The CDR3 sequence is 13 residues long. Germline V gene data show CDR1 as SGHTA and CDR2 as FQGTGA.

The chain employs TRBV5-1 and TRBJ1-6; D gene ambiguous. Trimming pared 0 bases from V and 6 bases from J, leaving 16 bases between. The CDR3 is 17 residues long. Germline assignment: CDR1 SGHRS and CDR2 YFSETQ. The CDR3 here is CASSLVGQAVGNSPLHF. The CDR3 DNA sequence: TGCGCCAGCAGCTTGGTTGGGCAAGCGGTGGGTAATTCACCCCTCCACTTT. The whole variable domain, remainder taken from reference TRBV5-1 and TRBJ1-6, is KAGVTQTPRYLIKTRGQQVTLSCSPISGHRSVSWYQQTPGQGLQFLFEYFSETQRNKGNFPGRFSGRQFSNSRSEMNVSTLELGDSALYLCASSLVGQAVGNSPLHFGNGTRLTVT.

Only a few counts were recorded for this clone. The chain recombines TRBV9 with TRBJ2-3, with D maybe TRBD2 (6 bases). The CDR3 sequence is 14 residues long. V was trimmed by 2 bases and J by 3 bases, leaving 10 bases between them. In germline, CDR1 is SGDLS, CDR2 YYNGEE. CDR3 in amino acids: CASSVSGWTDTQYF. CDR3 in DNA: TGTGCCAGCAGCGTGAGCGGGTGGACAGATACGCAGTATTTT.

The chain has TRBV28 and TRBJ2-1; 9 positions agree with TRBD2. The CDR3 is made up of 16 amino acids. V was pared by 5 bases and J by 4 bases, with 9 bases of the junction left unmatched. The germline gives CDR1 MDHEN, CDR2 SYDVKM. Here the CDR3 reads CASSRSGGAKYNEQFF. CDR3 sequence (DNA): TGTGCCAGCAGTCGTAGCGGGGGAGCCAAATACAATGAGCAGTTCTTC.

The chain employs TRBV5-1 and TRBJ2-2, with D possibly being TRBD1 (7 bases). Germline loops: CDR1 SGHRS, CDR2 YFSETQ. The CDR3 contains 17 residues. V dropped 4 bases and J dropped 5 bases, with 21 bases sitting between them. This chain's CDR3 is CASSTRRQGRETGELFF. As DNA, the CDR3 is TGCGCCAGCAGCACTCGACGACAGGGACGGGAGACCGGGGAGCTGTTTTTT.

The chain has TRBV9 and TRBJ2-3, with 11 bases fitting TRBD2. J was trimmed by 4 bases and V by 0 bases; bases with no gene match: 4. Germline CDR1 reads SGDLS; CDR2 reads YYNGEE. There are 16 residues in the CDR3. The CDR3 region is CASSVDPSGRSDTQYF. As DNA, the CDR3 is TGTGCCAGCAGCGTAGATCCTAGCGGGAGGTCAGATACGCAGTATTTT.

This clone was seen only a few times. This chain uses TRBV2 with TRBJ2-2; no definite D call. The germline V and J ends were trimmed by 5 bases and 5 bases, with 3 bases remaining between them. This CDR3 has 11 residues. CDR1 is SNHLY and CDR2 is FYNNEI in the germline V gene. The CDR3 bases are TGTGCCAGCAGTTGGACCGGGGAGCTGTTTTTT. Protein sequence: CASSWTGELFF.

This chain connects TRBV15 to TRBJ2-1; D might be TRBD1 or TRBD2, each matching 5 bases. Germline values: CDR1 LNHNV, CDR2 YYDKDF (reference sequence). V was cut by 4 bases and J by 2 bases, with 12 bases left in between. The CDR3 length is 15 residues. The CDR3 spells CATSISPGPYNEQFF. In nucleotides, the CDR3 is TGTGCCACCAGCATTTCCCCGGGGCCCTACAATGAGCAGTTCTTC.

The chain links TRBV13 to TRBJ2-7; TRBD1 or TRBD2 may be the D gene (8 bases each). Trimming removed 5 bases from V and 2 bases from J, with 19 bases in between. This CDR3 is 16 amino acids long. The V gene's germline CDR1 is PRHDT and CDR2 FYEKMQ (reference sequence). CDR3 coding DNA: TGTGCCAGCAGCCCCAGGGGGCGGGGGGTAACCTACGAGCAGTACTTC. This gives the protein CASSPRGRGVTYEQYF.